This paragraph covers one TCR beta chain sequence. The data derive from a study of control samples from healthy donors and cancer patients. Here immunoSEQ multiplex PCR was the method, and the copy in TCRdb shows in-frame clones only, minus some. The table has roughly 180,000 clones, 91% seen once; the top ten hold roughly 2%. The CDR3 runs to 17 residues. Germline CDR1 and CDR2: SGHVS and FNYEAQ. The V end was cut by 1 base, the J end by 2 bases, with 17 bases between. The TCR was taken from a woman aged 40 to 50 in good health. The chain combines TRBV7-6 with TRBJ1-1; D gene unclear. The sequencing input was blood. The CDR3 spells CASSLEFVEGNNTEAFF. Written as DNA, the CDR3 is TGTGCCAGCAGCTTAGAATTCGTAGAGGGCAACAACACTGAAGCTTTCTTT.